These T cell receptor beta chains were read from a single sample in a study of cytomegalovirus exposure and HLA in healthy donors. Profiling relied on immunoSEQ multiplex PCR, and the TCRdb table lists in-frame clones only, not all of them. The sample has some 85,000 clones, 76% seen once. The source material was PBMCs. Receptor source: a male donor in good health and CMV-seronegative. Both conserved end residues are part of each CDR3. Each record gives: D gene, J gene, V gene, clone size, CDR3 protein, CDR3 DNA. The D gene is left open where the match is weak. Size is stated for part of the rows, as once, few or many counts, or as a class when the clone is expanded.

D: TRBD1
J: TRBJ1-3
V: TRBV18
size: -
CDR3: CASSPDGQVGNTIYF
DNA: TGTGCCAGCTCACCCGACGGACAGGTCGGAAACACCATATATTTT

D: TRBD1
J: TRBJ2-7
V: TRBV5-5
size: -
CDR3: CASSFTRGKTYEQYF
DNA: TGTGCCAGCAGCTTTACCAGGGGGAAAACCTACGAGCAGTACTTC

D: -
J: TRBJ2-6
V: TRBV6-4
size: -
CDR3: CASSDGHSGANVLTF
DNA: TGTGCCAGCAGTGACGGACACTCTGGGGCCAACGTCCTGACTTTC

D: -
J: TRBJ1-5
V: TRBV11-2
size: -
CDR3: CASSLDPGQPQHF
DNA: TGTGCCAGCAGCTTAGATCCGGGTCAGCCCCAGCATTTT

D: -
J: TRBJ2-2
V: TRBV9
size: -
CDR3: CASSVEGNSGLTGELFF
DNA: TGTGCCAGCAGCGTAGAGGGGAATAGCGGCCTAACCGGGGAGCTGTTTTTT

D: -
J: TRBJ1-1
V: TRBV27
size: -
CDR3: CASSLSAGVVYTEAFF
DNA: TGTGCCAGCAGTCTCAGTGCAGGGGTGGTGTACACTGAAGCTTTCTTT

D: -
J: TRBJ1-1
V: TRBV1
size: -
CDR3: CTSTWAPMNTEAFF
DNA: TGCACCAGCACCTGGGCCCCCATGAACACTGAAGCTTTCTTT

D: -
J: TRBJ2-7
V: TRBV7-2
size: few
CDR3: CASSLGSVSYEQYF
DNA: TGTGCCAGCAGCTTAGGTTCCGTATCCTACGAGCAGTACTTC

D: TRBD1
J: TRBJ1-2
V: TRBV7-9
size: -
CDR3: CASSSDGTDYGYTF
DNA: TGTGCCAGCAGCTCCGATGGGACAGACTATGGCTACACCTTC

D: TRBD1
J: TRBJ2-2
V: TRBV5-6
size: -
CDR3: CASSFDRGARELFF
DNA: TGTGCCAGCAGCTTCGACAGGGGAGCCAGGGAGCTGTTTTTT

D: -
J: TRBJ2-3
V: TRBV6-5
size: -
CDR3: CASSSDRKGTQYF
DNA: TGTGCCAGCAGCTCGGACCGAAAGGGGACGCAGTATTTT

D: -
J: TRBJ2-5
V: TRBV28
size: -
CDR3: CASSLGSAGQETQYF
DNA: TGTGCCAGCAGTTTAGGGTCAGCCGGGCAAGAGACCCAGTACTTC

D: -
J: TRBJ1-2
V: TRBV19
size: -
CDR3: CASSIETRRGYTF
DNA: TGTGCCAGTAGTATTGAGACGCGGCGTGGCTACACCTTC

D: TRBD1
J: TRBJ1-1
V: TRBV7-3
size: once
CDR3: CASSSTGGAGGTEAFF
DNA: TGTGCCAGCAGCTCGACAGGGGGCGCAGGTGGCACTGAAGCTTTCTTT

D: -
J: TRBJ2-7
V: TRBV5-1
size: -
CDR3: CASSPVASSYEQYF
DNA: TGCGCCAGCAGCCCGGTTGCGAGCTCCTACGAGCAGTACTTC

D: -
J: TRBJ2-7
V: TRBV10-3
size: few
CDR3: CAISARLAGGYEQYF
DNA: TGTGCCATCAGTGCTCGGCTGGCAGGAGGATACGAGCAGTACTTC

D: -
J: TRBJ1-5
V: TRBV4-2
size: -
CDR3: CASREALGSNQPQHF
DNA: TGTGCCAGCAGGGAAGCACTAGGAAGCAATCAGCCCCAGCATTTT

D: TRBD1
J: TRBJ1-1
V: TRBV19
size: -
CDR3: CASTTRGVNTEAFF
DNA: TGTGCCAGTACCACCAGGGGGGTGAACACTGAAGCTTTCTTT

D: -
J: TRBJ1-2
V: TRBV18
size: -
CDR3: CASSPTGIYGYTF
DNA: TGTGCCAGCTCACCAACAGGGATCTATGGCTACACCTTC

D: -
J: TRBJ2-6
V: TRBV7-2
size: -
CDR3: CASSPVSGANVLTF
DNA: TGTGCCAGCAGCCCCGTGTCCGGGGCCAACGTCCTGACTTTC

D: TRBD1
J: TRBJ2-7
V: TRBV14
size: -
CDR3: CASSPRTGDYEQYF
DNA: TGTGCCAGCAGTCCCCGGACAGGGGACTACGAGCAGTACTTC

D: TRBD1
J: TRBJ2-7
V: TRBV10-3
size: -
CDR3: CAISDKGQGRTEQYF
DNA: TGTGCCATCAGTGATAAAGGACAGGGGCGAACCGAGCAGTACTTC

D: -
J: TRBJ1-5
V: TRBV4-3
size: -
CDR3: CASSQDRTVSINQPQHF
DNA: TGCGCCAGCAGCCAAGATCGGACAGTGTCTATCAATCAGCCCCAGCATTTT

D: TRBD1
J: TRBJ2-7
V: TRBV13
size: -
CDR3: CASSTRDRGLDEQYF
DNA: TGTGCCAGCAGCACCCGGGACAGGGGGCTCGACGAGCAGTACTTC

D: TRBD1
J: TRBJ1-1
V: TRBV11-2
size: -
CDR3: CASSLGQGASNTEAFF
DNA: TGTGCCAGCAGCTTAGGGCAGGGGGCTTCGAACACTGAAGCTTTCTTT

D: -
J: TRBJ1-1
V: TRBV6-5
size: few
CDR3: CASSPLAVMNTEAFF
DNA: TGTGCCAGCAGTCCCCTCGCAGTTATGAACACTGAAGCTTTCTTT

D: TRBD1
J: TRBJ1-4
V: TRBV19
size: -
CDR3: CASSPQGRPNEKLFF
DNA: TGTGCCAGTAGTCCACAGGGGCGGCCTAATGAAAAACTGTTTTTT

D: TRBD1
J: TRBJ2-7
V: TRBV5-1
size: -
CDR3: CASRWTGGYEQYF
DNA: TGCGCCAGCAGATGGACAGGGGGCTACGAGCAGTACTTC